The 23 T cell receptor beta chains below all came from one sample that was sequenced in a study of T-cell reconstitution after alpha-beta-depleted transplantation in children. A TCRbeta library incorporating unique molecular identifiers was prepared. TCRdb re-derived calls from the PCR reads in MiXCR, one entry per CDR3 protein. The table has about 640,000 distinct CDR3 sequences, approximately 13% seen once. The material was PBMCs, mostly from graft donor cells, obtained 360 days after TCRalphabeta/CD19-depleted stem cell transplant. These receptors originate from a male patient younger than 18 who had a stem cell transplant for acute myeloid leukemia, so the T cells may come from the graft donor.

The sample holds a few counts of this clonotype. The rearrangement joins TRBV7-9 to TRBJ1-1; no firm D call. The CDR3 is made up of 13 amino acids. Germline CDR1 reads SEHNR; CDR2 reads FQNEAQ (reference sequence). V lost 2 bases and J lost 1, with 5 bases in between. The CDR3 spells CASSLSSNTEAFF. The CDR3 DNA sequence: TGTGCCAGCAGCTTAAGCTCGAACACTGAAGCTTTCTTT.

This clonotype was observed at least ten times. The V call is TRBV27, the J call TRBJ2-7; the D is unclear. The CDR3 is 12 residues long. CDR1 is MNHEY and CDR2 is SMNVEV in the germline V gene (reference sequence). V lost 8 bases and J lost 2, with 10 bases in between. CDR3 nucleotides: TGTGCCAGCGCCGGCGTAGCCTACGAGCAGTACTTC. Residues: CASAGVAYEQYF.

This clonotype appeared many times. The chain combines TRBV7-9 with TRBJ2-1, with D possibly matching TRBD2 (5 bases). The CDR3 is made up of 9 amino acids. Germline V gives CDR1 SEHNR, CDR2 FQNEAQ (reference sequence). V shed 5 bases and J shed 16 bases, with 9 bases lying between them. CDR3 sequence reads: CASSLDYFF. As DNA, the CDR3 is TGTGCCAGCAGCCTTGACTATTTCTTC.

CDR3 protein: CASSPIGRGNYEQYF. The CDR3 region has the DNA TGTGCCAGCAGCCCAATTGGCAGGGGAAACTACGAGCAGTACTTC. The chain links TRBV11-2 to TRBJ2-7, with D possibly being TRBD1 (6 bases). There are 15 residues in the CDR3. With 5 bases removed from V and 3 bases from J, the gap between germline ends came to 17 bases. Germline-derived CDR1 and CDR2 are SGHAT and FQNNGV.

This clonotype was observed a handful of times. The CDR3 protein is CASSQWTTNEQFF. The CDR3 bases are TGTGCCAGCAGCCAGTGGACCACCAATGAGCAGTTCTTC. V and J are TRBV14 and TRBJ2-1; the D is unclear. Trimming shortened V by 3 bases and J by 6 bases, and 9 bases separated the two germline ends. The germline V gene has CDR1 SGHDN and CDR2 FVKESK. CDR3 length: 13 amino acids.

This clonotype was seen many times. The V call is TRBV5-1, the J call TRBJ2-3, with D possibly called TRBD1 or TRBD2 (9 bases each). This CDR3 is 19 amino acids long. Looked up from germline, CDR1 is SGHRS and CDR2 is YFSETQ. With 3 bases removed from V and 0 bases from J, the gap between germline ends came to 23 bases. The CDR3 loop is CASSSGTGPTSGSTDTQYF. CDR3 sequence (DNA): TGCGCCAGCAGCTCCGGGACAGGGCCAACTAGCGGGAGCACAGATACGCAGTATTTT.

This clonotype was recorded at least ten times. This chain uses TRBV28 with TRBJ2-7, with 7 bases aligning to TRBD2. The CDR3 is made up of 14 amino acids. The V and J ends lost 5 bases and 4 bases, in that order; junction bases with no gene match: 8. In germline, CDR1 is MDHEN, CDR2 SYDVKM. As DNA, the CDR3 is TGTGCCAGCAGTGGGGGGGGTTTACCATACGAGCAGTACTTC. Amino acids: CASSGGGLPYEQYF. Combining the CDR3 with reference TRBV28 and TRBJ2-7 gives the whole variable domain DVKVTQSSRYLVKRTGEKVFLECVQDMDHENMFWYRQDPGLGLRLIYFSYDVKMKEKGDIPEGYSVSREKKERFSLILESASTNQTSMYLCASSGGGLPYEQYFGPGTRLTVT.

This rearrangement joins TRBV27 to TRBJ2-1; 13 bases agree with TRBD2. This CDR3 is built from 18 residues. Germline CDR1 is MNHEY and CDR2 is SMNVEV (reference sequence). V gave up 3 bases and J gave up 0 bases; unmatched junction bases: 5. Here the CDR3 reads CASSLGLAGWGSYNEQFF. The CDR3 bases are TGTGCCAGCAGTTTGGGACTAGCGGGATGGGGCTCCTACAATGAGCAGTTCTTC.

This clonotype was counted a few times. One end of the junction is discordant with germline, which a read error may explain. The chain carries TRBV7-2 and TRBJ2-1, with D unresolved. Germline values: CDR1 SGHTA, CDR2 FQGNSA. The CDR3 consists of 14 residues. CDR3 DNA sequence: TGTGCCAGCAGTTTAGGGTATACTTACAATGAGCAGTTCTTC. Protein sequence: CASSLGYTYNEQFF.

This clonotype has a count of ten or more. The chain carries TRBV12-3 or TRBV12-4 and TRBJ2-3; TRBD1 is a possible D gene (6 bases). Between the trimmed V and J ends, which lost 5 bases and 4 bases, there was a span of 22 bases. The length of the CDR3 is 17 residues. In DNA form, the CDR3 reads TGTGCCAGCAGTCCCGGACAGATCTTCGACTTGGCAGATACGCAGTATTTT. It codes for CASSPGQIFDLADTQYF.

V gene TRBV5-6 combines with J gene TRBJ2-7; 10 positions match TRBD2. The CDR3 has 16 amino acids. J gave up 4 bases and V 0 bases, and 7 bases lay outside the gene matches. Germline lookup yields CDR1 SGHDT and CDR2 YYEEEE. The CDR3: CASSLAISSGSYEQYF. CDR3 sequence (DNA): TGTGCCAGCAGCTTGGCCATATCTAGCGGGAGTTACGAGCAGTACTTC.

This chain uses TRBV20-1 with TRBJ2-5; TRBD1 aligns across 9 bases. Trimming removed 1 base from V and 3 bases from J; junction bases left unmatched: 9. The CDR3 extends over 16 amino acids. CDR1 is DFQATT, CDR2 SNEGSKA, per germline (reference sequence). The CDR3 sequence is CSARGDRTGEEETQYF. The CDR3 region has the DNA TGCAGTGCTAGAGGAGACCGGACAGGGGAGGAAGAGACCCAGTACTTC.

This clonotype was observed a few times. The V and J genes are TRBV25-1 and TRBJ1-2; D ambiguous. The germline gives CDR1 MGHDK, CDR2 SYGVNS. V was clipped by 4 bases and J by 7 bases, with 13 bases between them. The CDR3 runs 13 residues. CDR3 region: CASSAGDGGGYTF. The CDR3 bases are TGTGCCAGCAGTGCGGGCGATGGTGGTGGCTACACCTTC.

This clonotype was counted ten times or more. J is TRBJ2-7 and V is TRBV12-3 or TRBV12-4; D is undetermined. The CDR3 consists of 16 residues. Trimming stripped 4 bases from V and 0 bases from J, with 16 bases between. The CDR3 protein is CASSWEHPRNSYEQYF. The CDR3 DNA reads as TGTGCCAGCAGTTGGGAACACCCCCGGAACTCCTACGAGCAGTACTTC.

In this sample, this clonotype turned up many times. This chain joins TRBV7-9 and TRBJ2-7, with D uncertain. V was cut by 1 base and J by 4 bases, with 14 bases left in between. The CDR3 loop spans 15 amino acids. Germline values: CDR1 SEHNR, CDR2 FQNEAQ (reference sequence). CDR3 nucleotides: TGTGCCAGCAGCTTAGGGAACACGCCAGGTTACGAGCAGTACTTC. Translation: CASSLGNTPGYEQYF.

In this sample, this clonotype turned up many times. The chain is built from TRBV4-3 and TRBJ1-3, with D unclear. The CDR3 sequence is 13 residues long. CDR1 and CDR2 (germline): LGHNA, YSLEER. With 5 bases removed from V and 3 bases from J, the gap between germline ends came to 8 bases. The CDR3 coding sequence is TGCGCCAGCAGCGACCTTTTTGGAAACACCATATATTTT. Its protein product is CASSDLFGNTIYF.

This clonotype was recorded a few times. V is TRBV7-6 and J is TRBJ2-7, with D perhaps assigned TRBD1 or TRBD2 (5 bases each). This CDR3 has 14 amino acids. Per the germline V gene, CDR1 is SGHVS and CDR2 is FNYEAQ. V was shortened by 4 bases and J by 5 bases, with 15 bases between the two germline ends. CDR3 nucleotide sequence: TGTGCCAGCAGCTGGTTGGGGGAGACCGACGAGCAGTACTTC. This sequence encodes CASSWLGETDEQYF.

The rearrangement uses TRBV9 and TRBJ2-3; weak D call: TRBD2 (6 bases). This CDR3 has 16 residues. V lost 6 bases and J lost 0, with 17 bases in between. Germline lookup yields CDR1 SGDLS and CDR2 YYNGEE. The DNA of the CDR3 is TGTGCCAGCAACCCGGGTCCGGGGAGGAGCACAGATACGCAGTATTTT. Translated: CASNPGPGRSTDTQYF.

The chain has TRBV30 and TRBJ2-1, with D perhaps TRBD1 (8 bases). Germline loops: CDR1 GTSNPN, CDR2 SVGIG (reference sequence). Trimming removed 4 bases at V and 5 bases at J, with 15 bases between. This CDR3 is built from 14 residues. CDR3 residues: CAWTNRGGNNEQFF. In DNA, the CDR3 is TGTGCCTGGACCAACAGGGGGGGCAACAATGAGCAGTTCTTC.

V is TRBV9 and J is TRBJ2-2, with D tentatively TRBD1 (6 bases). CDR1 SGDLS and CDR2 YYNGEE come from the germline V gene. The CDR3 sequence is 13 residues long. V gave up 6 bases and J gave up 4 bases, with 10 bases separating them. The CDR3: CASTYRATGELFF. DNA of the CDR3: TGTGCCAGCACCTACAGGGCCACCGGGGAGCTGTTTTTT.

This sequence joins TRBV18 and TRBJ2-1; the match to TRBD2 covers 13 bases. Germline CDR1 KGHSH, CDR2 LQKENI. The V and J ends lost 6 bases and 8 bases, in that order; junction bases with no gene match: 10. The CDR3 is 16 residues long. CDR3 region: CASSLGTSGKVHEQFF. The CDR3 region has the DNA TGTGCCAGCTCCCTCGGGACTAGCGGGAAGGTTCATGAGCAGTTCTTC.

The sample holds many counts of this clonotype. The V call is TRBV10-3, the J call TRBJ2-7, with 7 bases lining up with TRBD1. CDR3 length: 15 residues. The V gene's germline CDR1 is ENHRY and CDR2 SYGVKD. Trimming at V came to 7 bases and at J to 1 base, leaving 10 bases not matched to a gene. For the CDR3, the DNA is TGTGCCATCAATGTTCCAGGGGGTTTTTCCTACGAGCAGTACTTC. It codes for CAINVPGGFSYEQYF.

This clonotype was picked up a small number of times. This sequence joins TRBV29-1 and TRBJ2-5; D might be TRBD2 (6 bases). The V and J ends lost 7 bases and 2 bases respectively, with 20 bases between them. The CDR3 sequence is 15 residues long. The germline V gene encodes CDR1 SQVTM and CDR2 ANQGSEA. The CDR3 here is CSGKRPGLAQETQYF. In nucleotides, the CDR3 is TGCAGCGGAAAGAGACCGGGACTCGCACAAGAGACCCAGTACTTC.